The T cell receptor (beta chain) under discussion was sequenced for a study of blood T cell repertoires in COVID-19. The CDR3 is 16 amino acids. The germline CDR1 and CDR2 sequences are SNHLY and FYNNEI. Trimming stripped 3 bases from V and 3 bases from J, with 18 bases between. Sequencing was performed with immunoSEQ multiplex PCR; in TCRdb, only in-frame clones are kept and a portion is missing. The sample includes about 360,000 clones, 80% to 90% seen only once; the top ten take approximately 1.2%. In its sample, this clone was seen once. This receptor was taken from a man aged 25 to 40 who had recovered from COVID-19. Source material: PBMCs or T cells enriched from blood (not recorded which). The chain employs TRBV2 and TRBJ2-7, with D perhaps matching TRBD1 (6 bases). DNA for the CDR3: TGTGCCAGCAGTGAGAGGCCAGGGGCTTACAACTACGAGCAGTACTTC. Translation gives CASSERPGAYNYEQYF.